This T cell receptor (beta chain) is from a study of cytomegalovirus exposure and HLA in healthy donors. General observations from the study: Roughly uniform sequencing depth across donors was assumed, possibly incorrectly. Clonal expansion was found to be greater in HLA-associated TCR beta chains than in equally common others in a later analysis. In a later analysis, most CMV-associated TCR beta chains appeared HLA-restricted. A link between a missense DCLRE1C variant and TCR beta V- and J-gene trimming emerged from a later analysis.

Points on this clone: The target antigen is unknown.

Trimming pared 6 bases from V and 5 bases from J, leaving 14 bases between. The CDR3 runs 14 residues. In germline, CDR1 is LNHDA, CDR2 SQIVND (reference sequence). Primers included in the PCR were 60 Vbeta and 13 Jbeta primers. Assay: immunoSEQ multiplex PCR; the TCRdb copy retains only in-frame clones and omits some. This sample's table has tens of thousands of clones. The chain uses TRBV19 and TRBJ1-5, with a tentative D call TRBD1 (6 bases). Sequencing used PBMCs. The clonotype comes from a woman aged 55-70 years in good health and CMV-seronegative. The CDR3 is CASRAGGLDQPQHF. The CDR3, as DNA: TGTGCCAGTAGAGCGGGGGGCTTGGATCAGCCCCAGCATTTT.